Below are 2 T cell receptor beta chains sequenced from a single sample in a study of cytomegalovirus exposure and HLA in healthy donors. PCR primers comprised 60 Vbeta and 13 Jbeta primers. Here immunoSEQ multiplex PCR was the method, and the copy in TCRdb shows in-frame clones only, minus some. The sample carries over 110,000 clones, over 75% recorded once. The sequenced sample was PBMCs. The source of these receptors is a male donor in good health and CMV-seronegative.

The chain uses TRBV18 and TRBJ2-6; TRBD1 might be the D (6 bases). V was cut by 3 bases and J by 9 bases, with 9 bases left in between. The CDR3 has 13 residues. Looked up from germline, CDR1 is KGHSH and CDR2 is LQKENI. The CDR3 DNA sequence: TGTGCCAGCTCACCCGACAGGAGCAACGTCCTGACTTTC. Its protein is CASSPDRSNVLTF.

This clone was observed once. CDR3 amino acids: CASILSGSLVYEQYF. In DNA form, the CDR3 reads TGTGCCAGCATCCTTAGCGGGAGTCTGGTCTACGAGCAGTACTTC. This chain joins TRBV7-9 and TRBJ2-7; 9 bases fit TRBD2. V was clipped by 7 bases and J by 3 bases; unmatched bases: 10. The CDR3 covers 15 residues. Germline V CDR1 and CDR2: SEHNR, FQNEAQ (reference sequence).